Sequencing of this T cell receptor (beta chain) was carried out in a study of cytomegalovirus exposure and HLA in healthy donors. Comment on this clone: Other DNA sequences in the sample encode the same CDR3.

The study ran its PCR with 60 Vbeta and 13 Jbeta primers. The protocol was immunoSEQ multiplex PCR, while the TCRdb copy is restricted to in-frame clones and leaves out a portion. The sample has roughly 160,000 clones; about 85% are singletons. This CDR3 has 16 residues. V gave up 5 bases and J gave up 2 bases, with 16 bases separating them. CDR1 and CDR2 from the germline V gene are MNHEY and SMNVEV (reference sequence). The clonotype was recovered from a boy aged 2-9 years in good health and CMV-seronegative. The chain is built from TRBV27 and TRBJ1-5; D gene unclear. Sequenced material: PBMCs. The CDR3 sequence is CASSLRGQRGNQPQHF. The DNA of the CDR3 is TGTGCCAGCAGTCTGAGAGGGCAACGCGGCAATCAGCCCCAGCATTTT.